What follows is one T cell receptor (beta chain) and its context. The entry originates in a study of blood T cells in healthy people across ages. CDR1 is GTSNPN, CDR2 SVGIG, per germline (reference sequence). The CDR3 is 14 amino acids. Trimming took off 2 bases at V and 0 bases at J, with 7 bases between the two ends. The authors ran a second PCR of roughly 6 to 12 cycles using a sample-barcoded 5' primer and a J-beta primer mix. Carrying 12 random nucleotides, a template-switch adaptor labeled each individual cDNA molecule. TCRdb reanalysed the 5' RACE reads using MiXCR and keeps one entry per CDR3 protein. The sample carries 450,000 to 600,000 distinct CDR3 sequences, about 25% recorded once. These data also featured in a second study, about T cells of mothers and their children. As reported in that work: The second PCR used the M1S primer, and this primer added sample barcodes and 2-4 random nucleotides. Mothers yielded over 9 million CDR3 reads, children some 2.9 million each. With unrelated pairs as the comparison, related mother-child pairs had a slightly higher overlap that was not significant.

The chain joins TRBV30 to TRBJ2-2, with D uncertain. Sequenced material: blood. This clonotype was obtained from a boy aged 2 to 10 in good health. The CDR3 loop reads CAWSSPPNTGELFF. In nucleotides, the CDR3 is TGTGCCTGGAGTTCCCCCCCGAACACCGGGGAGCTGTTTTTT.